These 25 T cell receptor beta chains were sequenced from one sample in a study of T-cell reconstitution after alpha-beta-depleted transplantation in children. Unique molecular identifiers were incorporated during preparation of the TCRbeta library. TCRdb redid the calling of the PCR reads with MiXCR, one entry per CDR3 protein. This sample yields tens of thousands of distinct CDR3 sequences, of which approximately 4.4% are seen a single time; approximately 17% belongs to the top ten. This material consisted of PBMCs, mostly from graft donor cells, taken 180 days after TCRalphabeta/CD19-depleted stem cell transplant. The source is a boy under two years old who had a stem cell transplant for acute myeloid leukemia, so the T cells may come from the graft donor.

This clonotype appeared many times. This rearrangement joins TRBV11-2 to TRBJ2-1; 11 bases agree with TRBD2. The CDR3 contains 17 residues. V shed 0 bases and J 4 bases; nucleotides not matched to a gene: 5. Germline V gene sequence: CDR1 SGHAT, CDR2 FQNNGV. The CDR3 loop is CASSLDLAGGPYNEQFF. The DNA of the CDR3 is TGTGCCAGCAGCTTAGACTTAGCGGGGGGGCCTTACAATGAGCAGTTCTTC.

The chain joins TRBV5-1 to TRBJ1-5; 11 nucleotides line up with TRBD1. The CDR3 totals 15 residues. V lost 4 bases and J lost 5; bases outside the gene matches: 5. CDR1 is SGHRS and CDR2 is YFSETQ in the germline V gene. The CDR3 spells CASSVGQGVDQPQHF. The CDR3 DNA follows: TGCGCCAGCAGCGTGGGACAGGGGGTTGATCAGCCCCAGCATTTT.

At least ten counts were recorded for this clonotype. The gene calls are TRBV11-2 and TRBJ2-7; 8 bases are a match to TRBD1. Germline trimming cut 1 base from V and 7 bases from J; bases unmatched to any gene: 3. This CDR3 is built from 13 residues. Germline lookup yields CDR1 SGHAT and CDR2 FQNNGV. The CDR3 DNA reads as TGTGCCAGCAGCTTAGGACAGGGGTGGGAGCAGTACGTC. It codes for CASSLGQGWEQYV.

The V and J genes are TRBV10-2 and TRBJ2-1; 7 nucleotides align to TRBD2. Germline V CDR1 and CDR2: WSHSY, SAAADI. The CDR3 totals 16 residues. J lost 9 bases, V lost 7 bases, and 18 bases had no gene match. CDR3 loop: CASTESGATYRGEQFF. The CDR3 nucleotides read TGCGCCAGCACCGAAAGCGGGGCGACTTACCGTGGTGAGCAGTTCTTC.

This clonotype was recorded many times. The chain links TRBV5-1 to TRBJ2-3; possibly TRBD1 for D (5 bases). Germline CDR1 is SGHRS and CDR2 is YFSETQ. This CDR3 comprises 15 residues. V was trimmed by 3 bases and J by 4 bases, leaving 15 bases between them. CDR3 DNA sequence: TGCGCCAGCAGCTACCCCACCACAGGTGCAGATACGCAGTATTTT. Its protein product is CASSYPTTGADTQYF.

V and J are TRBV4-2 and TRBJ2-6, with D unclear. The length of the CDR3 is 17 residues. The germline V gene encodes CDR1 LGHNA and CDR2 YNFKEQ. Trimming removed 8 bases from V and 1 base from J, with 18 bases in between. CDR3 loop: CASGPRVLSSGANVLTF. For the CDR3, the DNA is TGTGCCAGCGGCCCCCGGGTCCTCTCTTCTGGGGCCAACGTCCTGACTTTC.

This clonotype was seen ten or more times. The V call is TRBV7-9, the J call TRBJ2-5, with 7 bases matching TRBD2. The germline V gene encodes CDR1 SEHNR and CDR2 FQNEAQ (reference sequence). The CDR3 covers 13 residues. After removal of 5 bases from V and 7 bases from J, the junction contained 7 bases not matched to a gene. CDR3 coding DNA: TGTGCCAGCAGCCCGGGGGGTGCTCGGACCCAGTACTTC. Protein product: CASSPGGARTQYF.

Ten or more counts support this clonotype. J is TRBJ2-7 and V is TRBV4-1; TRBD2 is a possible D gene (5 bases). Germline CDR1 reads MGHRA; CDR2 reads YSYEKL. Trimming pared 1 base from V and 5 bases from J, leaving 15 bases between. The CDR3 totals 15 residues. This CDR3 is CASSQGERSGDEQYV. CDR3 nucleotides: TGCGCCAGCAGCCAAGGGGAGAGGTCCGGGGACGAGCAGTACGTC.

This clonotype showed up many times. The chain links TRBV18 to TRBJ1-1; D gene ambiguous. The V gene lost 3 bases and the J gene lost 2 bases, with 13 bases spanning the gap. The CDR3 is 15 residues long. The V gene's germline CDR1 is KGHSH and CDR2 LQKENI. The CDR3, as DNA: TGTGCCAGCTCACCTCTTACGTCCAGTAACACTGAAGCTTTCTTT. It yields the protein CASSPLTSSNTEAFF.

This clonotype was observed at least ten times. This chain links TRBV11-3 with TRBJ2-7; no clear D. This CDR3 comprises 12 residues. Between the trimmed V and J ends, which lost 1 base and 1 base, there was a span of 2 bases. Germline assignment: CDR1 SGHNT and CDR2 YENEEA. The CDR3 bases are TGTGCCAGCAGCTTAGCATCCTACGAGCAGTACTTC. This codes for CASSLASYEQYF.

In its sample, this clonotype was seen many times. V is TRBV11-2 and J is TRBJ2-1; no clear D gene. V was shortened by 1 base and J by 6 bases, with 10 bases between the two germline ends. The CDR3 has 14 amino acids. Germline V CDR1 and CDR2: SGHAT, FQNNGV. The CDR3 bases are TGTGCCAGCAGCTTAGCCGGACCGTTCAATGAGCAGTTCTTC. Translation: CASSLAGPFNEQFF.

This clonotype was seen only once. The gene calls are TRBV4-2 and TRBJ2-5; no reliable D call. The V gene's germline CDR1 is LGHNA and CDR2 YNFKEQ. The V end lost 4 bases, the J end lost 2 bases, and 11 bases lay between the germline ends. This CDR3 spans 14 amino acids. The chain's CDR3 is CASSPGGRQETQYF. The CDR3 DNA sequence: TGTGCCAGCAGCCCTGGTGGCAGACAAGAGACCCAGTACTTC.

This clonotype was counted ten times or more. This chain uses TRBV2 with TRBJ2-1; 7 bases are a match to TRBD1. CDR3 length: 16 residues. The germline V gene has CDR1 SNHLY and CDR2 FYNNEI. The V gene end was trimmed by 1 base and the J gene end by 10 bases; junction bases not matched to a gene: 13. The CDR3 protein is CASSEVDPRQGQEQFF. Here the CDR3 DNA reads TGTGCCAGCAGTGAAGTAGACCCCAGACAGGGCCAAGAGCAGTTCTTC.

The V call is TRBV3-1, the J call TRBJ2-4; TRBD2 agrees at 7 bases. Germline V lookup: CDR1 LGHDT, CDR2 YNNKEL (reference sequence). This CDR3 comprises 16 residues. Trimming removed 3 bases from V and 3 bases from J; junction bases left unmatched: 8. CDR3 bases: TGTGCCAGCAGCCACCAATCCGGGAGGCTCAAAAACATTCAGTACTTC. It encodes CASSHQSGRLKNIQYF.

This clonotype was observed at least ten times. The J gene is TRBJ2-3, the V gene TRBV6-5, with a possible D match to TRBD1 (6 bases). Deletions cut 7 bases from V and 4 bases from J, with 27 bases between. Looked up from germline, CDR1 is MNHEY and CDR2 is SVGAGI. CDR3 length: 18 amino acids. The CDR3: CASTSRVGQPSGADTQYF. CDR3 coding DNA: TGTGCCAGCACCTCTCGAGTCGGACAGCCGAGTGGGGCAGATACGCAGTATTTT.

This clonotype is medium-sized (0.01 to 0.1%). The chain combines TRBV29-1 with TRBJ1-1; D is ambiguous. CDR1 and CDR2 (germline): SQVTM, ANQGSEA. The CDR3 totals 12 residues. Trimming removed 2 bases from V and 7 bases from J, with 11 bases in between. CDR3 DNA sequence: TGCAGCGTTGAAAATTGGCACGGTGAAGCTTTCTTT. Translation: CSVENWHGEAFF.

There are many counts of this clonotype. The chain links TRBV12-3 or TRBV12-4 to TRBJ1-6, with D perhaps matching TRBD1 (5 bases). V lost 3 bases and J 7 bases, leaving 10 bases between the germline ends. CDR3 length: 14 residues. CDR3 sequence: CASSLGTGNSPLHF. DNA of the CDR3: TGTGCCAGCAGTTTGGGGACCGGCAATTCACCCCTCCACTTT.

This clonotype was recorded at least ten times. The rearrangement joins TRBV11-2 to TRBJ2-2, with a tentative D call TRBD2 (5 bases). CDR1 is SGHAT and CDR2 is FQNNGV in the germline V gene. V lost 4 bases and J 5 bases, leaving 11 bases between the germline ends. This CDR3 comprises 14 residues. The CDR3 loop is CASSSDYRTGELFF. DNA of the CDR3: TGTGCCAGCAGCTCTGACTATCGTACCGGGGAGCTGTTTTTT. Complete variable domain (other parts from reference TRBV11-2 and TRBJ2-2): EAGVAQSPRYKIIEKRQSVAFWCNPISGHATLYWYQQILGQGPKLLIQFQNNGVVDDSQLPKDRFSAERLKGVDSTLKIQPAKLEDSAVYLCASSSDYRTGELFFGEGSRLTVL.

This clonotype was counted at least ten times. The CDR3 nucleotides are TGTGCCAGCAGTCCGAGGATGAACACTGAAGCTTTCTTT. The encoded protein is CASSPRMNTEAFF. The chain has TRBV11-1 and TRBJ1-1; D uncertain. CDR3 length: 13 amino acids. The V end was cut by 6 bases, the J end by 0 bases, with 8 bases between. Germline CDR1 is SGHAT and CDR2 is FQDESV (reference sequence).

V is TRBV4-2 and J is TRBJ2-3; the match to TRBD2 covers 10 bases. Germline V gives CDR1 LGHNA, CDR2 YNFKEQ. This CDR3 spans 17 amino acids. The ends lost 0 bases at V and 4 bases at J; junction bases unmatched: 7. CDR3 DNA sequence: TGTGCCAGCAGCCAAGATCGAGCGGGGGGGCCTGCAGATACGCAGTATTTT. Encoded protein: CASSQDRAGGPADTQYF.

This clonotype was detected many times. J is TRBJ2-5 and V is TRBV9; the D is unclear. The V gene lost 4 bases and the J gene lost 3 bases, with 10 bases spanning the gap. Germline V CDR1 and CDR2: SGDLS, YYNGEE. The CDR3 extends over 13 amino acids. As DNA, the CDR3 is TGTGCCAGCAGCTCCCTAGGGAAAGAGACCCAGTACTTC. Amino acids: CASSSLGKETQYF.

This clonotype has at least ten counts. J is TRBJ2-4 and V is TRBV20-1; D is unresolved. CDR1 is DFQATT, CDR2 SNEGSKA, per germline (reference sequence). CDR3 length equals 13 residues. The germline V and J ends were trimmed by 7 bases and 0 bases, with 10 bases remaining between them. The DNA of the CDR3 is TGCAGTGGAAGAGACCTAGCCAAAAACATTCAGTACTTC. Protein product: CSGRDLAKNIQYF.

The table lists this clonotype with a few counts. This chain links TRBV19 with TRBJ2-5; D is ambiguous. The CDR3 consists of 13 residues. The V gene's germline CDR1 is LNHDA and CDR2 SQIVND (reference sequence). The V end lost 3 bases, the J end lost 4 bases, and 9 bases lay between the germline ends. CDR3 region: CASSMSGAETQYF. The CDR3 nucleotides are TGTGCCAGTAGTATGAGTGGCGCAGAGACCCAGTACTTC.

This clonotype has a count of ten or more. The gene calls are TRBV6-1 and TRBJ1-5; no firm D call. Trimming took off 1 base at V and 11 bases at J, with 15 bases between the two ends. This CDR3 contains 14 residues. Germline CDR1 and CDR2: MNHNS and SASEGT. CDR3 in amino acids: CASSEGDSRGSQHF. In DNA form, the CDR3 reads TGTGCCAGCAGTGAAGGGGATAGCCGTGGTTCCCAGCATTTT.

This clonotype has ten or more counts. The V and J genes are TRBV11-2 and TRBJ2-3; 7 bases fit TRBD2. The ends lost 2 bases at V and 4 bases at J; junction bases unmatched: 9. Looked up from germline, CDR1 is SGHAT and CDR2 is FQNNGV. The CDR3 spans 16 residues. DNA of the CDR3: TGTGCCAGCAGCTTAAATATAGCCCGGGGGGCAGATACGCAGTATTTT. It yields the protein CASSLNIARGADTQYF.